Shown below are 9 T cell receptor beta chains from a single sample sequenced in a study of T cells in Graves' hyperthyroidism and ophthalmopathy (dated by TCRdb to between 2019 and 2020). To prepare the library, multiplex PCR was applied. The instrument was an Illumina HiSeq 2000. TCR beta CDR3 regions were amplified from RNA transcripts. For the first round of RT-PCR on the TCR CDR3, the HTBI primer set was used together with the Qiagen OneStep RT-PCR kit. The public sequencing data were trimmed at Q25 with fastp and processed into clonotypes with MiXCR by TCRdb, which kept only in-frame beta chains. Entries are consolidated by CDR3 protein sequence, retaining the most common genes and DNA. The sample table contains approximately 530,000 distinct CDR3 sequences; only one count was recorded for 20% of them. The ten largest clones add up to 47% of the sample. Sequencing input: blood. The receptors stem from a man aged 40-49 years with Graves' ophthalmopathy.

This clonotype was seen many times. The chain employs TRBV2 and TRBJ2-1, with D possibly matching TRBD2 (7 bases). The CDR3 length is 12 residues. Germline CDR1 is SNHLY and CDR2 is FYNNEI. V lost 6 bases and J lost 8, with 11 bases in between. CDR3 loop: CASSRGGYEQFF. The CDR3 DNA reads TGTGCCAGCAGCCGCGGGGGCTATGAGCAGTTCTTC.

This chain uses TRBV6-2 or TRBV6-3 with TRBJ1-1, with 10 nucleotides matching TRBD1. This CDR3 region has 15 residues. CDR1 is MNHEY and CDR2 is SVGEGT in the germline V gene. Trimming removed 8 bases from V and 5 bases from J; junction bases left unmatched: 11. The CDR3 sequence: CASSRQGAVGTEAFF. The CDR3, as DNA: TGTGCCAGCTCTAGACAGGGGGCTGTGGGGACTGAAGCTTTCTTT.

A few counts support this clonotype. The chain couples TRBV6-1 to TRBJ2-1; 7 bases are shared with TRBD2. Germline V CDR1 and CDR2: MNHNS, SASEGT. V lost 7 bases, J lost 2 bases, and 5 bases stayed unmatched. CDR3 size: 14 residues. CDR3 sequence: CASNEAGAYNEQFF. DNA for the CDR3: TGTGCCAGCAATGAGGCGGGGGCCTACAATGAGCAGTTCTTC.

The chain is built from TRBV7-9 and TRBJ2-4; 8 bases align to TRBD2. Per the germline V gene, CDR1 is SEHNR and CDR2 is FQNEAQ (reference sequence). V trimming: 5 bases; J trimming: 5 bases; junction bases outside the gene matches: 8. The CDR3 sequence is 15 residues long. The CDR3: CASSPPRLAQNIQYF. The CDR3 DNA is TGTGCCAGCAGCCCCCCGCGACTAGCGCAAAACATTCAGTACTTC.

This clonotype was seen ten or more times. The V and J genes are TRBV5-6 and TRBJ2-3; the D gene is possibly TRBD2 (6 bases). Germline-derived CDR1 and CDR2 are SGHDT and YYEEEE. This CDR3 region has 15 residues. Trimming removed 4 bases at V and 5 bases at J, with 17 bases between. The CDR3 here is CASSHPSAYVDTQYF. For the CDR3, the DNA is TGTGCCAGCAGCCACCCTAGCGCGTACGTAGATACGCAGTATTTT.

This clonotype occurred a few times. V is TRBV29-1 and J is TRBJ1-1; 7 nucleotides line up with TRBD1. Unmatched junction bases numbered 5, after V lost 6 bases and J lost 7 bases. Germline lookup yields CDR1 SQVTM and CDR2 ANQGSEA. The CDR3 runs 11 residues. CDR3 sequence: CSVLTGLEAFF. The CDR3 DNA is TGCAGCGTCCTGACAGGGCTTGAAGCTTTCTTT. The full variable domain, completed using reference TRBV29-1 and TRBJ1-1, is SAVISQKPSRDICQRGTSLTIQCQVDSQVTMMFWYRQQPGQSLTLIATANQGSEATYESGFVIDKFPISRPNLTFSTLTVSNMSPEDSSIYLCSVLTGLEAFFGQGTRLTVV.

The chain links TRBV11-3 to TRBJ2-5; 12 bases agree with TRBD2. Germline CDR1 reads SGHNT; CDR2 reads YENEEA. CDR3 length: 16 amino acids. Trimming took 5 bases from V and 0 from J; bases not matched to a gene: 4. The CDR3 reads CASSPGTSGYQETQYF. In DNA form, the CDR3 reads TGTGCCAGCAGCCCCGGGACTAGCGGGTACCAAGAGACCCAGTACTTC. The full variable domain, its missing parts supplied by reference TRBV11-3 and TRBJ2-5, is EAGVVQSPRYKIIEKKQPVAFWCNPISGHNTLYWYLQNLGQGPELLIRYENEEAVDDSQLPKDRFSAERLKGVDSTLKIQPAELGDSAVYLCASSPGTSGYQETQYFGPGTRLLVL.

The genes are TRBV28 and TRBJ2-2; D gene unclear. Trimming pared 1 base from V and 6 bases from J, leaving 6 bases between. The CDR3 spans 13 residues. Germline V CDR1 and CDR2: MDHEN, SYDVKM. The CDR3 sequence is CASSLFFPGELFF. In DNA, the CDR3 is TGTGCCAGCAGTTTATTCTTTCCCGGGGAGCTGTTTTTT.

The chain joins TRBV27 to TRBJ2-1; D remains unclear. Germline V gene lookup returns CDR1 MNHEY and CDR2 SMNVEV (reference sequence). The ends were cut back, 8 bases at V and 9 bases at J, with 8 bases in the middle. The CDR3 consists of 10 residues. The CDR3 nucleotides are TGTGCCAGCGGAGATATTGAGCAGTTCTTC. Its translation: CASGDIEQFF.